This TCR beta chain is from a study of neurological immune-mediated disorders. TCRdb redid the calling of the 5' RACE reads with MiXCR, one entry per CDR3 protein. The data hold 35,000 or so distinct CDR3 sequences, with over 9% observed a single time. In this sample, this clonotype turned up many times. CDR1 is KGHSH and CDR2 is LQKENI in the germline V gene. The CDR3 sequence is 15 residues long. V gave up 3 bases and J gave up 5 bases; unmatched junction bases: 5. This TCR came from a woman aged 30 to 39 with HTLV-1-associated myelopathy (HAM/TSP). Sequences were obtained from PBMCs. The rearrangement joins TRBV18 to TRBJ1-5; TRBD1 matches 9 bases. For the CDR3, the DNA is TGTGCCAGCTCACCGAGGACAGGGGCGGATCAGCCCCAGCATTTT. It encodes CASSPRTGADQPQHF.